Listed here are 12 T cell receptor beta chains from one sample, sequenced in a study of T-cell reconstitution after alpha-beta-depleted transplantation in children. Molecular barcoding with unique molecular identifiers was used for the TCRbeta library. MiXCR, run by TCRdb on the PCR reads, gives a single entry per CDR3 protein. The profile shows hundreds of thousands of distinct CDR3 sequences, 10% to 15% of them singletons. The input for sequencing was PBMCs, taken before TCRalphabeta/CD19-depleted stem cell transplant. The receptors stem from a girl aged 2 to 10 with congenital amegakaryocytic thrombocytopenia, due to receive a stem cell transplant.

Many counts were recorded for this clonotype. The chain recombines TRBV5-1 with TRBJ2-5; D is ambiguous. The CDR3 covers 13 residues. V was shortened by 5 bases and J by 5 bases, with 13 bases between the two germline ends. Germline assignment: CDR1 SGHRS and CDR2 YFSETQ. The CDR3 region has the DNA TGCGCCAGCAGGCTTTTGGGGTCGGAGACCCAGTACTTC. Amino acids: CASRLLGSETQYF. Together with reference TRBV5-1 and TRBJ2-5, the CDR3 gives the full variable domain: KAGVTQTPRYLIKTRGQQVTLSCSPISGHRSVSWYQQTPGQGLQFLFEYFSETQRNKGNFPGRFSGRQFSNSRSEMNVSTLELGDSALYLCASRLLGSETQYFGPGTRLLVL.

This clonotype appeared many times. The chain couples TRBV18 to TRBJ2-7, with TRBD1 identical over 11 bases. The V gene end was trimmed by 5 bases and the J gene end by 4 bases; junction bases not matched to a gene: 7. This CDR3 region has 15 residues. In germline, CDR1 is KGHSH, CDR2 LQKENI. The CDR3 DNA follows: TGTGCCAGCTCAAGTTTCGGGACAGGGGGGTACGAGCAGTACTTC. It yields the protein CASSSFGTGGYEQYF.

The rearrangement links TRBV5-1 to TRBJ2-3, with D possibly matching TRBD1 (5 bases). The CDR3 is 14 residues long. Germline V gene data show CDR1 as SGHRS and CDR2 as YFSETQ. V shed 0 bases and J shed 5 bases, with 10 bases lying between them. For the CDR3, the DNA is TGCGCCAGCAGCTTGGGGCAGGGAATAGATACGCAGTATTTT. Amino acids: CASSLGQGIDTQYF.

The chain carries TRBV19 and TRBJ2-7, with D perhaps TRBD1 (6 bases). Germline V lookup: CDR1 LNHDA, CDR2 SQIVND (reference sequence). The length of the CDR3 is 16 residues. The V and J ends lost 2 bases and 10 bases respectively, with 24 bases between them. The chain's CDR3 is CASSIFGGQHQFDQYF. CDR3 nucleotides: TGTGCCAGTAGTATATTTGGTGGACAGCACCAATTCGACCAGTACTTC.

The table lists this clonotype with many counts. The rearrangement links TRBV12-3 or TRBV12-4 to TRBJ1-6; 7 bases line up with TRBD1. Losses at the gene ends were 7 bases for V and 6 bases for J; bases not matched to a gene: 15. The CDR3 extends over 17 amino acids. As DNA, the CDR3 is TGTGCCAGCACCGCCCTCTGGGCAGGGGGAAGTAATTCACCCCTCCACTTT. Protein product: CASTALWAGGSNSPLHF.

In its sample, this clonotype was seen many times. The rearrangement uses TRBV20-1 and TRBJ2-5, with D perhaps TRBD2 (6 bases). Trimming pared 6 bases from V and 1 base from J, leaving 12 bases between. The germline V gene has CDR1 DFQATT and CDR2 SNEGSKA (reference sequence). The CDR3 sequence is 13 residues long. The DNA for the CDR3 is TGCAGTGCCAAATCGACTAGCCAAGAGACCCAGTACTTC. Translated, it gives CSAKSTSQETQYF.

This clonotype was counted many times. The chain employs TRBV28 and TRBJ2-7; D remains unclear. The germline CDR1 and CDR2 sequences are MDHEN and SYDVKM. The V end was cut by 1 base, the J end by 4 bases, with 8 bases between. The CDR3 is 13 amino acids. This CDR3 reads CASSLFGLYEQYF. In DNA form, the CDR3 reads TGTGCCAGCAGTTTATTTGGCCTTTACGAGCAGTACTTC.

There are many counts of this clonotype. The chain couples TRBV12-3 or TRBV12-4 to TRBJ1-1; the D is unclear. This CDR3 spans 12 amino acids. The V end lost 3 bases, the J end lost 7 bases, and 9 bases lay between the germline ends. As DNA, the CDR3 is TGTGCCAGCAGTTTTGGAGGCGGTGAAGCTTTCTTT. Protein sequence: CASSFGGGEAFF.

The CDR3 sequence is CASGLVPGTGFYEQYF. The DNA of the CDR3 is TGTGCTAGTGGTTTGGTACCTGGGACAGGGTTCTACGAGCAGTACTTC. The rearrangement joins TRBV12-5 to TRBJ2-7; the match to TRBD1 covers 9 bases. CDR1 is LGHNT, CDR2 FRNRAP, per germline. V trimming: 0 bases; J trimming: 3 bases; junction bases outside the gene matches: 6. The CDR3 length is 16 residues.

This clonotype was picked up many times. The rearrangement joins TRBV29-1 to TRBJ2-5; the D gene is possibly TRBD2 (5 bases). The V gene lost 4 bases and the J gene lost 5 bases, with 11 bases spanning the gap. CDR1 is SQVTM and CDR2 is ANQGSEA in the germline V gene. This CDR3 contains 12 residues. CDR3 coding DNA: TGCAGCGTTGTGGACTTGTCGGAGACCCAGTACTTC. It translates to CSVVDLSETQYF.

This clonotype was seen a handful of times. This chain joins TRBV18 and TRBJ1-3, with D uncertain. V lost 6 bases, J lost 7 bases, and 7 bases lay in between. Germline CDR1 and CDR2: KGHSH and LQKENI. The CDR3 totals 11 residues. CDR3: CASSDWNTIYF. The DNA for the CDR3 is TGTGCCAGCTCGGATTGGAACACCATATATTTT.

The chain links TRBV20-1 to TRBJ2-5, with D tentatively TRBD1 (5 bases). Germline V gives CDR1 DFQATT, CDR2 SNEGSKA (reference sequence). V lost 6 bases, J lost 4 bases, and 18 bases lay in between. The CDR3 runs to 14 residues. This CDR3 reads CSANLMEGVETQYF. CDR3 DNA: TGCAGTGCCAATTTGATGGAAGGGGTAGAGACCCAGTACTTC.